The subject of this entry is one T cell receptor beta chain. These data are taken from a study of blood T cell repertoires in COVID-19. On the study more broadly: COVID-19 samples from acute and convalescent phases originated in the United States, Italy and Spain.

Those enrolled, adults aged roughly 18 to 100 years, came from 20 to 25 US areas. Symptom resolution, clearance, or two negative PCRs marked the recovered donors of Cohort 3. Assay used: immunoSEQ multiplex PCR; TCRdb lists only in-frame clones, some missing. The sample shows fewer than 350,000 clones, 85% of them seen only once. Sequenced sample: PBMCs or T cells enriched from blood (not recorded which). This sequence originates from a woman aged 45-60 years who had recovered from COVID-19.

The CDR3 DNA follows: TGTGCCACCACTAGGGGGCAGGGCATCACTGAAGCTTTCTTT. Its protein is CATTRGQGITEAFF. The V and J genes are TRBV19 and TRBJ1-1; 7 bases match TRBD1. Germline lookup yields CDR1 LNHDA and CDR2 SQIVND (reference sequence). This CDR3 spans 14 amino acids. Trimming cost V 10 bases and J 4 bases; bases outside gene matches: 12.